Sequencing of this T cell receptor beta chain was carried out in a study of T cells in Graves' hyperthyroidism and ophthalmopathy. Individuals with ophthalmopathy presented a Clinical Activity Score of at least 3, a NOSPECS grade of at least 4 and a duration under 3 months. The ends lost 3 bases at V and 0 bases at J; junction bases unmatched: 4. The CDR3 totals 16 residues. The CDR3 regions of TCR beta were amplified from RNA transcripts. Primed by the HTBI set, a first-round RT-PCR was run on the TCR CDR3. TCRdb used MiXCR to reprocess the multiplex PCR reads, holding one entry per CDR3 protein. Found here are some 500,000 distinct CDR3 sequences, 15% to 20% of them singletons; the top ten hold about 31%. This clonotype was counted ten times or more. As yet, its antigen is unknown. Study-level findings and limits: Model output signaled ophthalmopathy a median roughly 6 months ahead of onset. Blood also contained most expanded thyroid clonotypes above 0.001.

This sequence originates from a woman younger than 45 with Graves' ophthalmopathy. The sequenced sample consisted of blood. This chain uses TRBV12-3 or TRBV12-4 with TRBJ2-2, with 7 bases aligning to TRBD1. CDR3 DNA: TGTGCCAGCAGTTTCGCAGGGACAGCGAACACCGGGGAGCTGTTTTTT. Translated: CASSFAGTANTGELFF.